One sample yielded the 24 T cell receptor beta chains listed below, sequenced in a study of a mutant IDH1 vaccine in newly diagnosed glioma. Time point in this sample: baseline, week 1 (first vaccination visit). The treatment was: pre-vaccination baseline after standard-of-care therapy. Data came from immunoSEQ multiplex PCR; TCRdb stores just in-frame clones and leaves some out. This sample has under 65,000 clones, with roughly 80% found just once. The sequencing here drew on PBMCs, taken from a glioma patient treated with radiotherapy, temozolomide or both. The source of these receptors is a middle-aged woman with glioma.

V usage is TRBV30 and J usage is TRBJ2-1, with 8 bases matching TRBD2. The germline V gene has CDR1 GTSNPN and CDR2 SVGIG (reference sequence). This CDR3 comprises 13 residues. J gave up 9 bases and V 2 bases, and 6 bases lay outside the gene matches. CDR3 DNA: TGTGCCTGGAGTTCCCGGGGGGGTGGTGAGCAGTTCTTC. Translation gives CAWSSRGGGEQFF. Variable domain in full (rest from reference TRBV30 and TRBJ2-1): SQTIHQWPATLVQPVGSPLSLECTVEGTSNPNLYWYRQAAGRGLQLLFYSVGIGQISSEVPQNLSASRPQDRQFILSSKKLLLSDSGFYLCAWSSRGGGEQFFGPGTRLTVL.

The genes are TRBV5-1 and TRBJ2-7; the D gene is possibly TRBD1 (5 bases). From germline, CDR1 is SGHRS and CDR2 YFSETQ. CDR3 length: 16 amino acids. Between the trimmed V and J ends, which lost 4 bases and 4 bases, there was a span of 21 bases. The CDR3 region has the DNA TGCGCCAGCAGCCCCCTGGGGCAGGTCCGAGCGTACGAGCAGTACTTC. Residues: CASSPLGQVRAYEQYF.

This chain links TRBV30 with TRBJ2-5; D might be TRBD2 (6 bases). The CDR3 loop spans 12 amino acids. Trimming cost V 2 bases and J 4 bases, with 8 bases left between them. CDR1 is GTSNPN, CDR2 SVGIG, per germline (reference sequence). The CDR3 sequence is CAWSWGGETQYF. CDR3 DNA: TGTGCCTGGAGTTGGGGAGGAGAGACCCAGTACTTC. Full variable domain (rest looked up from reference TRBV30 and TRBJ2-5): SQTIHQWPATLVQPVGSPLSLECTVEGTSNPNLYWYRQAAGRGLQLLFYSVGIGQISSEVPQNLSASRPQDRQFILSSKKLLLSDSGFYLCAWSWGGETQYFGPGTRLLVL.

V gene TRBV15 combines with J gene TRBJ1-1, with 9 nucleotides matching TRBD1. The CDR3 has 17 residues. Germline CDR1 and CDR2: LNHNV and YYDKDF (reference sequence). Unmatched junction bases numbered 12, after V lost 3 bases and J lost 4 bases. This chain's CDR3 is CATSRGTGTGSGTEAFF. The CDR3 nucleotides read TGTGCCACCAGCAGGGGGACAGGGACGGGGTCAGGCACTGAAGCTTTCTTT.

The chain carries TRBV6-6 and TRBJ1-3, with 8 positions matching TRBD1. CDR3 length: 16 amino acids. Germline CDR1 is MNHNY and CDR2 is SVGAGI (reference sequence). J lost 2 bases, V lost 4 bases, and 7 bases had no gene match. This CDR3 reads CASSSRQGHAGNTIYF. The CDR3 DNA reads as TGTGCCAGCAGTTCGCGACAGGGGCACGCTGGAAACACCATATATTTT.

The chain uses TRBV25-1 and TRBJ2-5; maybe TRBD2 (5 bases). Germline CDR1 is MGHDK and CDR2 is SYGVNS. The CDR3 is made up of 14 amino acids. V lost 1 base, J lost 2 bases, and 8 bases lay in between. The CDR3, as DNA: TGTGCCAGCAGTGAATTCCGCGGGCAAGAGACCCAGTACTTC. It translates to CASSEFRGQETQYF.

The rearrangement joins TRBV5-4 to TRBJ2-6; unclear D gene. CDR1 is SGHNT, CDR2 YYREEE, per germline (reference sequence). Trimming cost V 2 bases and J 4 bases, with 13 bases left between them. This CDR3 has 16 residues. CDR3 sequence (DNA): TGTGCCAGCAGCTTTCCGGTGATAGGGGGGGCCAACGTCCTGACTTTC. Amino acids: CASSFPVIGGANVLTF.

This clone occurred once. This chain links TRBV4-3 with TRBJ2-3; 7 bases line up with TRBD2. The V segment lost 0 bases and the J segment 10 bases; nucleotides outside the gene matches: 10. Germline V gene sequence: CDR1 LGHNA, CDR2 YSLEER. The CDR3 is made up of 15 amino acids. The CDR3 sequence is CASSQDRGEMVPQYF. The CDR3 DNA follows: TGCGCCAGCAGCCAAGATCGGGGGGAGATGGTTCCGCAGTATTTT.

The V gene is TRBV18, the J gene TRBJ2-1; D not certain. This CDR3 is 15 amino acids long. CDR1 and CDR2 from the germline V gene are KGHSH and LQKENI. V lost 2 bases to trimming and J lost 0 bases, with 8 bases between them. In nucleotides, the CDR3 is TGTGCCAGCTCACCAAGCGTCAGCTCCTACAATGAGCAGTTCTTC. Its protein is CASSPSVSSYNEQFF.

This chain connects TRBV4-1 to TRBJ2-1, with 15 nucleotides matching TRBD2. The CDR3 runs 19 residues. V was pared by 1 base and J by 6 bases, with 10 bases of the junction left unmatched. CDR1 and CDR2 (germline): MGHRA, YSYEKL. The CDR3 loop is CASSQGAGTSGGYSNEQFF. In nucleotides, the CDR3 is TGCGCCAGCAGCCAAGGGGCCGGGACTAGCGGGGGGTATTCCAATGAGCAGTTCTTC.

This chain connects TRBV5-1 to TRBJ1-2; 12 bases agree with TRBD1. The germline gives CDR1 SGHRS, CDR2 YFSETQ. This CDR3 spans 16 amino acids. The junction had 3 bases not matched to a gene; V was cut back by 0 bases and J by 3 bases. The CDR3: CASSLAGQGAYYGYTF. The CDR3 nucleotides read TGCGCCAGCAGCTTGGCGGGACAGGGGGCGTACTATGGCTACACCTTC. The entire variable domain, with the rest obtained from reference TRBV5-1 and TRBJ1-2, is as follows: KAGVTQTPRYLIKTRGQQVTLSCSPISGHRSVSWYQQTPGQGLQFLFEYFSETQRNKGNFPGRFSGRQFSNSRSEMNVSTLELGDSALYLCASSLAGQGAYYGYTFGSGTRLTVV.

This clone has more than one count but fewer than ten. The rearrangement uses TRBV11-2 and TRBJ2-7; D is ambiguous. V lost 5 bases and J 3 bases, leaving 11 bases between the germline ends. Germline CDR1 and CDR2: SGHAT and FQNNGV. The CDR3 is 13 residues long. This chain's CDR3 is CASSPHLVYEQYF. CDR3 DNA sequence: TGTGCCAGCAGCCCGCATTTGGTCTACGAGCAGTACTTC.

In nucleotides, the CDR3 is TGTGCCAGCAGCTCCGGACAGCCTCGCCTTTATGGCTACACCTTC. This sequence encodes CASSSGQPRLYGYTF. The chain uses TRBV9 and TRBJ1-2; TRBD1 might be the D (6 bases). The ends were cut back, 4 bases at V and 5 bases at J, with 18 bases in the middle. The CDR3 extends over 15 amino acids. In germline, CDR1 is SGDLS, CDR2 YYNGEE.

In its sample, this clone was seen once. The genes are TRBV7-9 and TRBJ1-5; D may be TRBD1 (5 bases). The CDR3 extends over 16 amino acids. Germline V gene lookup returns CDR1 SEHNR and CDR2 FQNEAQ (reference sequence). The germline V and J ends were trimmed by 5 bases and 0 bases, with 14 bases remaining between them. Here the CDR3 reads CASSDQGTYSNQPQHF. The DNA for the CDR3 is TGTGCCAGCAGCGACCAGGGAACCTATAGCAATCAGCCCCAGCATTTT.

This chain uses TRBV2 with TRBJ1-2; D gene ambiguous. This CDR3 is 13 amino acids long. Trimming left V 3 bases short and J 8 bases short, with 13 bases between. Germline-derived CDR1 and CDR2 are SNHLY and FYNNEI. As DNA, the CDR3 is TGTGCCAGCAGTGACGGCCCCGACGGGGGCTACACCTTC. Its protein is CASSDGPDGGYTF.

The chain links TRBV19 to TRBJ1-2; tentative D call: TRBD1 (5 bases). The CDR3 is made up of 15 amino acids. Looked up from germline, CDR1 is LNHDA and CDR2 is SQIVND (reference sequence). V shed 4 bases and J shed 7 bases, with 19 bases lying between them. In DNA, the CDR3 is TGTGCCAGTAGTACCCTTCTCGGGGGAGTCCGTGGCTACACCTTC. This sequence encodes CASSTLLGGVRGYTF.

V usage is TRBV6-7 and J usage is TRBJ2-7; 8 nucleotides agree with TRBD1. TRBV6-7 is sorted into the ORF group, with uncertain function. V was pared by 5 bases and J by 3 bases, with 9 bases of the junction left unmatched. CDR3 length: 15 amino acids. The CDR3 reads CASSVRTGRHYEQYF. Written as DNA, the CDR3 is TGTGCCAGCAGTGTAAGGACAGGGAGACACTACGAGCAGTACTTC.

This chain links TRBV30 with TRBJ1-4, with D perhaps matching TRBD1 (5 bases). There are 14 residues in the CDR3. V shed 7 bases and J shed 3 bases, with 15 bases lying between them. CDR1 is GTSNPN, CDR2 SVGIG, per germline (reference sequence). CDR3: CAFGRRGANEKLFF. CDR3 DNA: TGTGCCTTTGGCAGGAGAGGGGCTAATGAAAAACTGTTTTTT.

The CDR3 DNA is TGTGCCAGCACCCGTCACGACGGGGACTCCTACGAGCAGTACTTC. The encoded protein is CASTRHDGDSYEQYF. V and J are TRBV2 and TRBJ2-7; D perhaps matches TRBD2 (5 bases). The CDR3 contains 15 residues. The V and J ends lost 7 bases and 0 bases respectively, with 16 bases between them. CDR1 and CDR2 (germline): SNHLY, FYNNEI.

This clone was seen only once. This chain uses TRBV10-2 with TRBJ2-7; 8 bases line up with TRBD1. CDR3 length: 14 residues. V dropped 8 bases and J dropped 0; count of bases not matched to a gene: 6. Germline CDR1 and CDR2: WSHSY and SAAADI. Written as DNA, the CDR3 is TGCGCCAGCCGGGGGACAGGAGTCTCCTACGAGCAGTACTTC. Residues: CASRGTGVSYEQYF.

The chain recombines TRBV2 with TRBJ2-2, with TRBD2 identical over 8 bases. The J segment lost 0 bases and the V segment lost 4 bases, leaving 4 bases of the junction unmatched. This CDR3 contains 16 residues. The germline V gene encodes CDR1 SNHLY and CDR2 FYNNEI. Here the CDR3 DNA reads TGTGCCAGCAGTGCGCAAGCGGGGGCGAACACCGGGGAGCTGTTTTTT. As protein: CASSAQAGANTGELFF. Drawing the rest from reference TRBV2 and TRBJ2-2, the complete variable domain is EPEVTQTPSHQVTQMGQEVILRCVPISNHLYFYWYRQILGQKVEFLVSFYNNEISEKSEIFDDQFSVERPDGSNFTLKIRSTKLEDSAMYFCASSAQAGANTGELFFGEGSRLTVL.

V is TRBV10-3 and J is TRBJ2-7; unclear D gene. The length of the CDR3 is 14 residues. The V end lost 5 bases, the J end lost 0 bases, and 11 bases lay between the germline ends. The germline CDR1 and CDR2 sequences are ENHRY and SYGVKD. The CDR3, as DNA: TGTGCCATCAGTAACAGTGCCCACTCCTACGAGCAGTACTTC. The encoded protein is CAISNSAHSYEQYF.

The gene calls are TRBV4-3 and TRBJ2-2, with D unclear. V lost 2 bases to trimming and J lost 2 bases, with 3 bases between them. CDR3 length equals 13 residues. The germline V gene has CDR1 LGHNA and CDR2 YSLEER. The CDR3 protein is CASSQINTGELFF. CDR3 DNA: TGCGCCAGCAGCCAAATAAACACCGGGGAGCTGTTTTTT.

This clone appeared a few times. CDR3 residues: CASSPSGSSYEQYF. DNA of the CDR3: TGTGCCAGCAGCCCTAGCGGGAGCTCCTACGAGCAGTACTTC. The rearrangement joins TRBV14 to TRBJ2-7; 10 bases are a match to TRBD2. With 4 bases clipped from V and 0 bases from J, the junction kept 0 bases outside the gene matches. The CDR3 is made up of 14 amino acids. Per germline, CDR1 SGHDN and CDR2 FVKESK.